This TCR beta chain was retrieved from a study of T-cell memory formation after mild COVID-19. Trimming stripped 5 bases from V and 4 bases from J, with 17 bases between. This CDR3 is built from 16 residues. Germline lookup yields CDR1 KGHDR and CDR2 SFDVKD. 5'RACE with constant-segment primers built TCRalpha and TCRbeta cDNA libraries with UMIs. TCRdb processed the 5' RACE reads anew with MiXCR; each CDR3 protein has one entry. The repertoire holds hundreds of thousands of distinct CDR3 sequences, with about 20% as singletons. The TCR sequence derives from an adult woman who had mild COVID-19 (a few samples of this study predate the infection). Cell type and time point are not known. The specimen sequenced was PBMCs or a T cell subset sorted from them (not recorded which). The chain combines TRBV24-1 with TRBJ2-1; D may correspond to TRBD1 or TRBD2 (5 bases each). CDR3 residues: CATSASRRGGYNEQFF. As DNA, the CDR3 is TGTGCCACCAGTGCCAGTCGCCGGGGCGGATACAATGAGCAGTTCTTC.